This TCR beta chain was retrieved from a study of CD8+CD57+ T cells in acquired aplastic anemia. Overall study context: Sorted CD4+ and CD8+ cells yielded DNA averaging around 3.2 ug.

Patients who underwent sequencing had shown CD8+CD57+ cell expansion by flow cytometry. It was genomic DNA that served as the template for profiling TCR beta VDJ and CDR3. TCRdb reprocessed the reads via MiXCR and lists one record per CDR3 protein. The sample holds approximately 200,000 distinct CDR3 sequences; roughly 50% are singletons and the top ten take around 20%. After removal of 0 bases from V and 7 bases from J, the junction contained 12 bases not matched to a gene. The CDR3 is made up of 16 amino acids. CDR1 is SGHDT and CDR2 is YYEEEE in the germline V gene. The sample consisted of sorted CD4+, CD8+, or CD8+CD57+ T cells (not recorded which) from PBMCs. The TCR sequence derives from a human donor with aplastic anemia. V and J are TRBV5-6 and TRBJ2-7, with 8 bases lining up with TRBD2. The DNA for the CDR3 is TGTGCCAGCAGCTTGGGAGGCGGGGGGCACACGACAGAGCAGTACTTC. Protein: CASSLGGGGHTTEQYF.